Here is one TCR beta chain with its context. This clone's antigen is unknown. Base qualities are not provided; no much larger clone lies one nucleotide away. The intended sense of this specimen's time point label: about 28 days (+/-7) after the second vaccine dose. Because spike-specific TCR depth and breadth did not differ between the two schedules, AZD1222 recipients who got a second dose at roughly 4 weeks were pooled with those who got a second dose at roughly 12 weeks. Samples from vaccinated people were obtained from the UK trials COV001 and COV002, which included a single-blind randomized controlled phase 2/3 trial of AZD1222 (ChAdOx1 nCoV-19) in healthy adults. Trial participant PBMC samples were collected at day 0 and day 28 after the second dose for TCRbeta chain sequencing. The record originates from a study of T cell responses to AZD1222 COVID-19 vaccine listed by TCRdb under 2021. In the study overall: A total of about 230 trial participants underwent TCR sequencing, of whom some 210 received two doses of AZD1222 and some 25 received two doses of the MenACWY control vaccine. Trial participants were enrolled by age into 18-55, 56-69 and 70-plus year subgroups, with 148, 28 and 57 TCR-sequenced participants respectively.

The CDR3 regions of human TCRbeta chains were analyzed by immunosequencing. The original pipeline was this. TCRs in the repertoires were matched against a reference library of SARS-CoV-2-specific TCRs that had been generated with the MIRA antigen-specificity platform. Breadth was defined as the fraction of unique TCRs that were SARS-CoV-2-associated. Depth was defined as the fraction of total T cells that were SARS-CoV-2-associated. Each spike-specific TCR was assigned to its reactive spike region and to a CD4 or CD8 class using the MIRA data. Log10-transformed breadth and depth values were compared by one-way ANOVA with Sidak's multiple comparisons tests. TCRdb holds this immuneACCESS table with in-frame rearrangements only. Some clones are missing; in checked studies, unresolved V genes explain under half, and the rest has no known cause. V and J calls and clone size are those listed in that table; D and trimming were worked out from the DNA. This sample has 65,000 to 70,000 clones in its table, and around four fifths of those were observed once. The ten largest clones capture roughly 23% of the sample.

Paper-wide results and their limitations: After two AZD1222 doses, spike-specific TCR breadth and depth were significantly higher than at day 0 and than in MenACWY recipients. In the small 56-69-year group, the increase in depth fell short of significance, most likely because of low power. Vaccine-associated CD4 TCRs spanned the whole spike protein, with dominant responses in regions 160-218 and 743-854. Because no samples from the day 14 peak response were available, repertoires could be characterized only after the peak T cell response. Participants were mostly white British and included more females than males, and it was suggested by the authors that clonal diversity may have been underestimated. Conclusions about previously exposed vaccinees are limited because only six or seven AZD1222 recipients were SARS-CoV-2 seropositive at baseline. Nearly half of unique spike-specific TCRs reportedly recognized epitopes outside regions mutated in the B.1.351 and B.1.1.7 variants.

Its CDR3 holds 15 amino acids, cysteine through phenylalanine. The retained sequence is limited to the CDR3, 45 bases, with the frame set at the first base. Via the germline V gene (reference sequence), CDR1 is LGHDT and CDR2 YNNKEL. V and J are trimmed by 1 base and 3 bases, and the gene matches miss 3 bases of the junction. The specimen comprised peripheral blood, sampled 28 days after the second AZD1222 dose. The V and J genes are TRBV3-1 (or the pseudogene TRBV3-2) and TRBJ2-7, with TRBD2 identical over 10 junction bases. This TCR derives from an adult who received the AZD1222 COVID-19 vaccine. CDR3 reads: CASSQGTSGGYEQYF. The DNA sequence is given as TGTGCCAGCAGCCAAGGGACTAGCGGCGGCTACGAGCAGTACTTC.